This note documents a single T cell receptor (beta chain) sequence. This entry comes from a study of cytomegalovirus exposure and HLA in healthy donors. Germline V lookup: CDR1 SGHDN, CDR2 FVKESK. This CDR3 has 14 amino acids. The V segment lost 8 bases and the J segment 1 base; nucleotides outside the gene matches: 7. This PCR relied on a set of 60 Vbeta primers and 13 Jbeta primers. Data came from immunoSEQ multiplex PCR; TCRdb stores just in-frame clones and leaves some out. The sample holds about 170,000 clones, about 62% seen once. The receptor was derived from a man aged 35 to 55 in good health and CMV-seronegative. The sequencing sample was made of PBMCs. The V gene is TRBV14, the J gene TRBJ1-1; TRBD1 matches at 7 bases. The CDR3 region has the DNA TGTGCCAGCTCGAGGGACAGAAGGAACACTGAAGCTTTCTTT. Its translation: CASSRDRRNTEAFF.